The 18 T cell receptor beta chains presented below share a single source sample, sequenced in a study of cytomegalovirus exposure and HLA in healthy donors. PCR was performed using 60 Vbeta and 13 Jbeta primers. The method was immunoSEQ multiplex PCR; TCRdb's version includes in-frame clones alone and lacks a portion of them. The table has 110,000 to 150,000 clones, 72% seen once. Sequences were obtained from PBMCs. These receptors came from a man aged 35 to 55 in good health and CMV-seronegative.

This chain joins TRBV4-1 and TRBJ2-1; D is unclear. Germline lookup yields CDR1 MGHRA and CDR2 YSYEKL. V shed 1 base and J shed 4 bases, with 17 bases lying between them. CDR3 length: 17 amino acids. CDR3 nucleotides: TGCGCCAGCAGCCAAGGGAGTATCGACCCTAATTACAATGAGCAGTTCTTC. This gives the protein CASSQGSIDPNYNEQFF.

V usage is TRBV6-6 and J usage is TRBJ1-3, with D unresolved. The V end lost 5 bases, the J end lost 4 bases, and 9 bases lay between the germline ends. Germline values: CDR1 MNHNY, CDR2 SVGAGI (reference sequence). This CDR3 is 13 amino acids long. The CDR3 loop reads CASSPTKGNTIYF. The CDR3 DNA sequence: TGTGCCAGCAGTCCGACAAAGGGAAACACCATATATTTT.

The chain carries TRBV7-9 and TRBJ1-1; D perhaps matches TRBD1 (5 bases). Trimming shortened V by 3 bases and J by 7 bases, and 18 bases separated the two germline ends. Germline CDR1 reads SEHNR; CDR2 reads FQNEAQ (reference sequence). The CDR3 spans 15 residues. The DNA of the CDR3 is TGTGCCAGCAGCTTCAACCGACGTCAGGGTAGTGAAGCTTTCTTT. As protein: CASSFNRRQGSEAFF.

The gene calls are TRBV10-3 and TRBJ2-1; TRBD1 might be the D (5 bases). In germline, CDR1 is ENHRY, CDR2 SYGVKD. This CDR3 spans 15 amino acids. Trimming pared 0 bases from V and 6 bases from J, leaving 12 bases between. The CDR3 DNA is TGTGCCATCAGTGAGTCTACAGGACGCTCCAATGAGCAGTTCTTC. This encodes CAISESTGRSNEQFF.

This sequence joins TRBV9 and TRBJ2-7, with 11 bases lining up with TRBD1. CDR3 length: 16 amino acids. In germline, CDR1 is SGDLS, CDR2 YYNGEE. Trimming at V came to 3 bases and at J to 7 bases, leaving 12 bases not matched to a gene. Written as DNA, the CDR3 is TGTGCCAGCAGCGCACGGGACAGGGGGTCTCTCTATGAGCAGTACTTC. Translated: CASSARDRGSLYEQYF.

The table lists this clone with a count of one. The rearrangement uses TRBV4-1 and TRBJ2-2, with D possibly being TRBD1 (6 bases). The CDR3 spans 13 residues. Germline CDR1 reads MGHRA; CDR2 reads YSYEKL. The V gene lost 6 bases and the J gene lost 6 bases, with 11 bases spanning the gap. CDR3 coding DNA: TGCGCCAGCAGTCTTAACAGGGCCGGGGAGCTGTTTTTT. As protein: CASSLNRAGELFF.

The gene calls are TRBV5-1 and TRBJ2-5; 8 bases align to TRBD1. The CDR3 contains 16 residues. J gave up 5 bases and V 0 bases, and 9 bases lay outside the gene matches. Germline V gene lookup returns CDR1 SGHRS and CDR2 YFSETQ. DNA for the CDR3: TGCGCCAGCAGCTTGGGCCGGGCAGGGGGCGCGGAGACCCAGTACTTC. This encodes CASSLGRAGGAETQYF. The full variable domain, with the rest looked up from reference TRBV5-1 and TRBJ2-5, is KAGVTQTPRYLIKTRGQQVTLSCSPISGHRSVSWYQQTPGQGLQFLFEYFSETQRNKGNFPGRFSGRQFSNSRSEMNVSTLELGDSALYLCASSLGRAGGAETQYFGPGTRLLVL.

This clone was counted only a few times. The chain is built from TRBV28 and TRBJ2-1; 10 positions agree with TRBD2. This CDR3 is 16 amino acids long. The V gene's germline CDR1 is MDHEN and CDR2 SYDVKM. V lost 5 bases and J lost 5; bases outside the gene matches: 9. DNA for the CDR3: TGTGCCAGCAGTCGTATGGGTAGCGGGAGGAACAATGAGCAGTTCTTC. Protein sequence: CASSRMGSGRNNEQFF.

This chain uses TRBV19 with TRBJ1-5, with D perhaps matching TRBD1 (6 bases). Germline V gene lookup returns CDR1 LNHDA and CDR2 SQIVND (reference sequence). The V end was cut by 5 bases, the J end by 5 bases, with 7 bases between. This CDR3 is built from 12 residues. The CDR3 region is CASSGQYQPQHF. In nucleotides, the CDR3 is TGTGCCAGTAGTGGACAGTATCAGCCCCAGCATTTT.

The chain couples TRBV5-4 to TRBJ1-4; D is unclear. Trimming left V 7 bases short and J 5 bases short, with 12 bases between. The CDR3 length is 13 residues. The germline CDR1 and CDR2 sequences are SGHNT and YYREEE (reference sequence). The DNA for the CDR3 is TGTGCCAGCGCTTTCGGGGTAAATGAAAAACTGTTTTTT. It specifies CASAFGVNEKLFF.

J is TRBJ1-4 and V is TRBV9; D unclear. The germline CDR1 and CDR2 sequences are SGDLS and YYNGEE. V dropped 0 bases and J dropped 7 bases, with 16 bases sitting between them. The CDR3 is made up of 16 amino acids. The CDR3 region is CASSVGIAGYGEKLFF. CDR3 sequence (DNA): TGTGCCAGCAGCGTAGGTATAGCTGGTTATGGTGAAAAACTGTTTTTT.

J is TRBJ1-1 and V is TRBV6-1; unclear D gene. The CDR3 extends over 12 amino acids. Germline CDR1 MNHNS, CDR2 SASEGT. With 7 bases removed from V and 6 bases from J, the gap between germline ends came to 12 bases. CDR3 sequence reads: CASTLGVPEAFF. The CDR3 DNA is TGTGCCAGCACCCTAGGAGTCCCTGAAGCTTTCTTT.

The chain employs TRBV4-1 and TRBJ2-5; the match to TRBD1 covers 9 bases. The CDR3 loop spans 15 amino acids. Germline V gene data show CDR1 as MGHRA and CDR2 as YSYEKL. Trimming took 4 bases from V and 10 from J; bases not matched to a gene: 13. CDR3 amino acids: CASSLNRDRVNSQYF. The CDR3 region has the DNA TGCGCCAGCAGCCTCAACCGGGACAGGGTAAATAGCCAGTACTTC.

The CDR3 region has the DNA TGTGCCACCAGCAGGGACAGGGTTACCGGGGAGCTGTTTTTT. It yields the protein CATSRDRVTGELFF. This chain connects TRBV15 to TRBJ2-2, with 8 bases aligning to TRBD1. The CDR3 extends over 14 amino acids. Germline lookup yields CDR1 LNHNV and CDR2 YYDKDF (reference sequence). V lost 3 bases, J lost 5 bases, and 2 bases stayed unmatched.

As DNA, the CDR3 is TGCGCCAGCAGCCCGGGACAGGGGGCGCGTAGGGGCTACACCTTC. Amino acids: CASSPGQGARRGYTF. V and J are TRBV5-1 and TRBJ1-2; 12 nucleotides align to TRBD1. The V and J ends lost 4 bases and 8 bases, in that order; junction bases with no gene match: 9. Germline-derived CDR1 and CDR2 are SGHRS and YFSETQ. The length of the CDR3 is 15 residues.

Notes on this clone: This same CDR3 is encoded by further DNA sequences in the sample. CDR3 nucleotides: TGTGCCAGTTCGGGAGGAGGGAATCAGCCCCAGCATTTT. It codes for CASSGGGNQPQHF. V and J are TRBV19 and TRBJ1-5; D gene ambiguous. Trimming shortened V by 8 bases and J by 4 bases, and 12 bases separated the two germline ends. CDR1 is LNHDA and CDR2 is SQIVND in the germline V gene (reference sequence). The CDR3 has 13 amino acids.

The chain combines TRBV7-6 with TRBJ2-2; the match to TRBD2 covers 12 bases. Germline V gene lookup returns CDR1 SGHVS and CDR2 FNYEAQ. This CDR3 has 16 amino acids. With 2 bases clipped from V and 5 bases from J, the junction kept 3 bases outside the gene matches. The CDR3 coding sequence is TGTGCCAGCAGCTTAACCCTAGCGGGGGGGACCGGGGAGCTGTTTTTT. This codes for CASSLTLAGGTGELFF.

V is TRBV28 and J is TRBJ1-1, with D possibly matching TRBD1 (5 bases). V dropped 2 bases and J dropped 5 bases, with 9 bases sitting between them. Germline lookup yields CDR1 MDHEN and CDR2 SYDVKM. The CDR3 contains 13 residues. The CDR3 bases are TGTGCCAGCAGTTTACAGGGTAGTACTGAAGCTTTCTTT. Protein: CASSLQGSTEAFF.